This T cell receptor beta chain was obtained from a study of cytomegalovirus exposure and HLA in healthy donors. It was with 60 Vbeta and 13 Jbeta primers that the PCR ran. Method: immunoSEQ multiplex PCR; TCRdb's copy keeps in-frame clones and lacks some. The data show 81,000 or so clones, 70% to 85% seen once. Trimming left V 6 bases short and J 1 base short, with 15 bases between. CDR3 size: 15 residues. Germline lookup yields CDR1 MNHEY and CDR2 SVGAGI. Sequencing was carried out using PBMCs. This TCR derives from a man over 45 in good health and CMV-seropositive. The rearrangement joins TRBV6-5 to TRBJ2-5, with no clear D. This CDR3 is CASSPFLAVQETQYF. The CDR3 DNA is TGTGCCAGCAGCCCCTTTTTGGCGGTCCAAGAGACCCAGTACTTC.